This T cell receptor (beta chain) was captured by sequencing in a study of T-cell reconstitution after alpha-beta-depleted transplantation in children. Study-wide results and limits: Elevated TCRbeta diversity at day 60 was traced, in some patients, to surviving recipient T cells and thymic progenitors.

Using unique molecular identifiers, the investigators prepared the TCRbeta library. TCRdb processed the PCR reads anew with MiXCR; each CDR3 protein has one entry. The sample includes over 90,000 distinct CDR3 sequences, around 6.1% of them seen just once. A note on this clonotype: What it binds is not known.

In germline, CDR1 is SEHNR, CDR2 FQNEAQ (reference sequence). The V end lost 8 bases, the J end lost 0 bases, and 20 bases lay between the germline ends. CDR3 length: 16 residues. This rearrangement joins TRBV7-9 to TRBJ2-7; maybe TRBD2 (7 bases). The source is a female patient aged 2-15 years who had a stem cell transplant for Fanconi anemia, so the T cells may come from the graft donor. The specimen was PBMCs, mostly from graft donor cells, collected 60 days after TCRalphabeta/CD19-depleted stem cell transplant. As DNA, the CDR3 is TGTGCCAGCGAAGCCCGTGGGGGGGGGCCCTCCTACGAGCAGTACTTC. Protein sequence: CASEARGGGPSYEQYF.